This TCR beta chain derives from a study of shared clonotypes between healthy human individuals. Study details: Two women and three men aged 18 to 49 served as donors.

V lost 7 bases and J 7 bases, leaving 22 bases between the germline ends. The CDR3 is 16 amino acids. Germline V lookup: CDR1 LNHDA, CDR2 SQIVND (reference sequence). Profiled with immunoSEQ multiplex PCR; TCRdb holds only in-frame clones, not every one. The table records some 580,000 clones, about 98% of them present only once. Naive CD8 isolation took CD45RO-negative cells positively selected for CCR7 and excluded terminally differentiated effector memory CD45RA+ cells. Sequencing was carried out using naive CD8+ T cells sorted from blood. This clonotype was obtained from a man under 40 in good health. This rearrangement joins TRBV19 to TRBJ2-2, with D tentatively TRBD2 (6 bases). CDR3 residues: CASIPTPGARFGELFF. For the CDR3, the DNA is TGTGCCAGTATCCCAACTCCGGGAGCAAGATTCGGGGAGCTGTTTTTT.